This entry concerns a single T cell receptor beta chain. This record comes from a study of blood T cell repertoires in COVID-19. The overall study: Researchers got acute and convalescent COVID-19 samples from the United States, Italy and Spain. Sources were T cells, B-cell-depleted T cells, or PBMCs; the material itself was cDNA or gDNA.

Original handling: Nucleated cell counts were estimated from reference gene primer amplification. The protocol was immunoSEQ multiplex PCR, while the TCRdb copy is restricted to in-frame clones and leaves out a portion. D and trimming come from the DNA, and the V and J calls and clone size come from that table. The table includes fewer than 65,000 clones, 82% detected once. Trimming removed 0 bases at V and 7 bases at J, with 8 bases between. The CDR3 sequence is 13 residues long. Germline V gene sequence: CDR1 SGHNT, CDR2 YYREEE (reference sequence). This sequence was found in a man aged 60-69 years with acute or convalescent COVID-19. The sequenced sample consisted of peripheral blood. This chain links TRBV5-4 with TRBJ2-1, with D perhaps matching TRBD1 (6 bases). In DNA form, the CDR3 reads TGTGCCAGCAGCTTGGCGACAGGTAATGAGCAGTTCTTC. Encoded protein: CASSLATGNEQFF.